One T cell receptor (beta chain) is described in this entry. Its antigen remains unknown. Pooled in the analysis were second doses at about 4 or about 12 weeks. The data were taken from a study of T cell responses to AZD1222 COVID-19 vaccine. Study-wide findings and caveats: Among the donors, most were white British and more were female, and clonal diversity was possibly underestimated. Increased Spike-specific TCR breadth and depth were observed after two AZD1222 doses.

Generated by immunoSEQ multiplex PCR, the TCRdb table keeps only in-frame clones and is missing some. The sample carries 150,000 or so clones, less than 95% recorded once. The CDR3 covers 13 residues. Per the germline V gene, CDR1 is LGHDT and CDR2 is YNNKEL (reference sequence). V gave up 4 bases and J gave up 5 bases, with 9 bases separating them. This TCR derives from an adult who received the AZD1222 COVID-19 vaccine. This specimen consisted of peripheral blood, obtained 28 days after the second AZD1222 dose. The chain joins TRBV3-1 (or the pseudogene TRBV3-2) to TRBJ1-5; weak D call: TRBD1 (5 bases). CDR3 residues: CASSLREDQPQHF. As DNA, the CDR3 is TGTGCCAGCAGCCTCAGGGAGGATCAGCCCCAGCATTTT.